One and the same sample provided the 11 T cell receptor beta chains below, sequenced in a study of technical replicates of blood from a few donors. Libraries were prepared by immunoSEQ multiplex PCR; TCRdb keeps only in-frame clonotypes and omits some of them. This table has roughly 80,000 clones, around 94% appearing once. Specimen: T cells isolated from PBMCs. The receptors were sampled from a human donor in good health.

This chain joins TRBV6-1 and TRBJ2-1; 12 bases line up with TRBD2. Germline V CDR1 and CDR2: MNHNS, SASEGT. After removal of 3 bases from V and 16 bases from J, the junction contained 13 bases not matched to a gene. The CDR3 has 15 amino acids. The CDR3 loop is CASSDPSLAGGRSFF. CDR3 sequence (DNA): TGTGCCAGCAGTGACCCCTCACTAGCGGGAGGTAGATCATTCTTC.

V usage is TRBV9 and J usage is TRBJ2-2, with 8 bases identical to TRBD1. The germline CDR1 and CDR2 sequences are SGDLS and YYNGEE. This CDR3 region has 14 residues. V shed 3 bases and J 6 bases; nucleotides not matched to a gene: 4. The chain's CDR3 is CASSGPTGAGELFF. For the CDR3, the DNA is TGTGCCAGCAGCGGGCCGACAGGGGCCGGGGAGCTGTTTTTT.

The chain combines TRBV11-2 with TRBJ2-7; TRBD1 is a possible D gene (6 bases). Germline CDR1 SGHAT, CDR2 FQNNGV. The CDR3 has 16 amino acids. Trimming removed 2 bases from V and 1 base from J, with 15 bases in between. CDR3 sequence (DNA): TGTGCCAGCAGCTTAAACCCCGGGACACCGTCCTACGAGCAGTACTTC. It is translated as CASSLNPGTPSYEQYF.

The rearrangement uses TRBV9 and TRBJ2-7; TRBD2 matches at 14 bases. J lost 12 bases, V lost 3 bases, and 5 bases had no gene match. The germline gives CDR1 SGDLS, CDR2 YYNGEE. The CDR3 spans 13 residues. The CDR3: CASSEGTSGSTYF. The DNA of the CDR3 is TGTGCCAGCAGCGAGGGGACTAGCGGGAGTACGTACTTC. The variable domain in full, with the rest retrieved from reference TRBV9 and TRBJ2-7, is DSGVTQTPKHLITATGQRVTLRCSPRSGDLSVYWYQQSLDQGLQFLIQYYNGEERAKGNILERFSAQQFPDLHSELNLSSLELGDSALYFCASSEGTSGSTYFGPGTRLTVT.

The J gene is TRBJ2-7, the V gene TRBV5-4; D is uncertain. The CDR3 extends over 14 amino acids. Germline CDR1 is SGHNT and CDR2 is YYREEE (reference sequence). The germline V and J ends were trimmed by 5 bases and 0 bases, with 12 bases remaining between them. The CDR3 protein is CASREYGYSYEQYF. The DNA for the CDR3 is TGTGCCAGCAGGGAGTACGGATACTCCTACGAGCAGTACTTC.

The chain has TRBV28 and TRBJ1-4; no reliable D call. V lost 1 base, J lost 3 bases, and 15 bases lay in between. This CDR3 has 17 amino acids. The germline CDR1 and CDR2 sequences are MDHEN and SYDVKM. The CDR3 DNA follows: TGTGCCAGCAGTTTATTACGAGGGAACAGAGCTAATGAAAAACTGTTTTTT. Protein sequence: CASSLLRGNRANEKLFF.

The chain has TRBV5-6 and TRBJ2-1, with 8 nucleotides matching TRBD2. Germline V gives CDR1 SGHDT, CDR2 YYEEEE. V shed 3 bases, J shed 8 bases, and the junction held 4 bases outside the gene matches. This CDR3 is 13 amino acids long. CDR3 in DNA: TGTGCCAGCAGCTGGGGACTAGAAGATGAGCAGTTCTTC. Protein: CASSWGLEDEQFF.

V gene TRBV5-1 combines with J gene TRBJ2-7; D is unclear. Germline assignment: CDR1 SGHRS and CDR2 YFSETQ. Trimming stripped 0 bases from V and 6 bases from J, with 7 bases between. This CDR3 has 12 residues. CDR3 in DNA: TGCGCCAGCAGCTTGGCCCTAGGCGAGCAGTACTTC. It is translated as CASSLALGEQYF. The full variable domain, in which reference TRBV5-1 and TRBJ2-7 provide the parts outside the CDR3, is KAGVTQTPRYLIKTRGQQVTLSCSPISGHRSVSWYQQTPGQGLQFLFEYFSETQRNKGNFPGRFSGRQFSNSRSEMNVSTLELGDSALYLCASSLALGEQYFGPGTRLTVT.

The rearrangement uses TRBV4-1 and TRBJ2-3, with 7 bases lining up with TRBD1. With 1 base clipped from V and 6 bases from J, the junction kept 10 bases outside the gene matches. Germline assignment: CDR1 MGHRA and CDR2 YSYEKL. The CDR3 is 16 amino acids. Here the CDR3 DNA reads TGCGCCAGCAGCCAAGTGAGCGAGGGGGCGAGGGATACGCAGTATTTT. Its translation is CASSQVSEGARDTQYF.

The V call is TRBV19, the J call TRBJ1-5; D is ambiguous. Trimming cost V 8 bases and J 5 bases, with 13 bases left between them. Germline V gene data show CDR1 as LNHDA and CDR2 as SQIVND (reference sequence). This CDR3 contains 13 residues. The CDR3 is CASSLAVDQPQHF. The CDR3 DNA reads TGTGCCAGTTCCTTGGCAGTTGATCAGCCCCAGCATTTT.

In DNA, the CDR3 is TGTGCCATCAGTGGCTATTGGGGACAGAAGAACACTGAAGCTTTCTTT. It yields the protein CAISGYWGQKNTEAFF. The V call is TRBV10-3, the J call TRBJ1-1; 7 bases match TRBD1. The CDR3 runs 16 residues. Germline assignment: CDR1 ENHRY and CDR2 SYGVKD. Unmatched junction bases numbered 9, after V lost 4 bases and J lost 1 base.